These 16 T cell receptor beta chains originate from one sample sequenced in a study of molecular identifiers for immune sequencing clone quantification. In TCRdb, the PCR reads were re-called with MiXCR into one record per CDR3 protein. The repertoire consists of approximately 54,000 distinct CDR3 sequences, with under 30% occurring once and the leading ten covering under 2%. The sequencing sample was made of naive CD8+ T cells from blood, with Jurkat cell RNA spiked in. Subset here: FACS-sorted CD8+CD4-CCR7+CD45RA+ naive T cells. The source of these receptors is a human donor in good health. Some libraries in this study had Jurkat cell RNA spiked in.

This clonotype has a single count. The chain has TRBV7-9 and TRBJ2-7; no reliable D call. V was trimmed by 5 bases and J by 5 bases, leaving 13 bases between them. Germline CDR1 and CDR2: SEHNR and FQNEAQ (reference sequence). This CDR3 is 13 amino acids long. CDR3 DNA: TGTGCCAGCAGCCCGGCGATAACGAACGAGCAGTACTTC. It yields the protein CASSPAITNEQYF.

This clonotype was recorded at least ten times. The V and J genes are TRBV6-5 and TRBJ2-3, with 8 bases lining up with TRBD2. V dropped 3 bases and J dropped 5; count of bases not matched to a gene: 4. The CDR3 extends over 14 amino acids. Per the germline V gene, CDR1 is MNHEY and CDR2 is SVGAGI. The CDR3 DNA reads as TGTGCCAGCAGTTATAGCGGGGTGGGAGATACGCAGTATTTT. As protein: CASSYSGVGDTQYF.

This clonotype was observed a few times. This may be a read error, as it is one base from a much larger clone. The chain links TRBV9 to TRBJ2-3; tentatively, D is TRBD2 (6 bases). The CDR3 extends over 14 amino acids. CDR1 is SGDLS, CDR2 YYNGEE, per germline. As DNA, the CDR3 is TGTGTCAGCAGCGAGGGGACTTTGTCGGATACGCAGTATTTT. It yields the protein CVSSEGTLSDTQYF.

This clonotype came up many times. The rearrangement joins TRBV7-3 to TRBJ2-1; no definite D call. Per the germline V gene, CDR1 is SGHTA and CDR2 is FQGTGA. V lost 2 bases and J 5 bases, leaving 4 bases between the germline ends. The CDR3 runs to 12 residues. The CDR3 nucleotides are TGTGCCAGCAGCTTAGGGAACAATGAGCAGTTCTTC. Residues: CASSLGNNEQFF.

Concerning this clonotype itself: This may arise from a read error, as a much more abundant clone is one base away. V gene TRBV6-6 combines with J gene TRBJ2-2; 8 bases map to TRBD1. CDR3 length equals 15 residues. Germline V gene lookup returns CDR1 MNHNY and CDR2 SVGAGI (reference sequence). CDR3 nucleotides: TGTACCAGCAGACAGACAGGGGACGGCACCGGGGAGCTGTTTTTT. As protein: CTSRQTGDGTGELFF.

A word on this clonotype: A much larger clone differs from this one at a single base, so this may be a read error. The rearrangement links TRBV2 to TRBJ2-2; TRBD2 might be the D (5 bases). The CDR3 contains 15 residues. Looked up from germline, CDR1 is SNHLY and CDR2 is FYNNEI. CDR3 sequence: CASSGAVLNTWELFF. The CDR3 coding sequence is TGTGCCAGCAGTGGAGCGGTACTGAACACCTGGGAGCTGTTTTTT. Full variable domain (remainder filled in from reference TRBV2 and TRBJ2-2): EPEVTQTPSHQVTQMGQEVILRCVPISNHLYFYWYRQILGQKVEFLVSFYNNEISEKSEIFDDQFSVERPDGSNFTLKIRSTKLEDSAMYFCASSGAVLNTWELFFGEGSRLTVL.

This clonotype was seen many times. J is TRBJ2-7 and V is TRBV29-1; 8 bases fit TRBD1. Germline V gives CDR1 SQVTM, CDR2 ANQGSEA. This CDR3 comprises 15 residues. With V trimmed by 5 bases and J by 0 bases, 9 bases remained unmatched. The CDR3 DNA follows: TGCAGCGTTTTGTCCCGGGACAGGAGCTCCTACGAGCAGTACTTC. Translating gives CSVLSRDRSSYEQYF.

In this sample, this clonotype turned up many times. This chain links TRBV7-3 with TRBJ2-3, with unresolved D. The V end was cut by 6 bases, the J end by 4 bases, with 11 bases between. Germline loops: CDR1 SGHTA, CDR2 FQGTGA. CDR3 size: 13 residues. The CDR3 nucleotides read TGTGCCAGCAGTCCTGCGCCCCCAGATACGCAGTATTTT. Translated: CASSPAPPDTQYF.

In this sample, this clonotype turned up many times. The chain joins TRBV14 to TRBJ2-1; 8 bases map to TRBD2. The J segment lost 8 bases and the V segment lost 3 bases, leaving 9 bases of the junction unmatched. This CDR3 contains 15 residues. CDR1 and CDR2 from the germline V gene are SGHDN and FVKESK. The chain's CDR3 is CASSQPGLDWYEQFF. The CDR3 DNA reads TGTGCCAGCAGCCAGCCGGGACTAGATTGGTATGAGCAGTTCTTC.

Concerning this clonotype itself: Possible read error: a much larger clone is one base away. CDR3 region: CASSFGLGTNTQYF. The CDR3 nucleotides are TGTGCCAGCAGCTTCGGACTGGGCACAAATACGCAGTATTTT. This chain connects TRBV7-2 to TRBJ2-3, with TRBD2 as a possible D gene (5 bases). Germline V gene data show CDR1 as SGHTA and CDR2 as FQGNSA. The length of the CDR3 is 14 residues.

Comments on this clonotype: Given a much more abundant clone one base away, this may be a read error. The rearrangement uses TRBV24-1 and TRBJ1-1; D is undetermined. Germline CDR1 and CDR2: KGHDR and SFDVKD. The CDR3 contains 13 residues. The DNA for the CDR3 is TGTGCCACCAGTAGTCATTTGAACACTGAAGCTTCCTTT. This encodes CATSSHLNTEASF.

V and J are TRBV30 and TRBJ1-5; no clear D. Between the trimmed V and J ends, which lost 0 bases and 3 bases, there was a span of 6 bases. Germline V gene lookup returns CDR1 GTSNPN and CDR2 SVGIG (reference sequence). The CDR3 loop spans 13 amino acids. The CDR3 nucleotides read TGTGCCTGGAGTGTTGGGGTCAATCAGCCCCAGCATTTT. This encodes CAWSVGVNQPQHF.

On this clonotype itself: A much larger clone lies a single base off, so this may be a read error. The rearrangement links TRBV27 to TRBJ2-3; the D gene is possibly TRBD1 (6 bases). V lost 4 bases and J lost 4, with 24 bases in between. CDR3 length: 18 residues. Germline-derived CDR1 and CDR2 are MNHEY and SMNVEV (reference sequence). CDR3 amino acids: CASSSIPLGGKGADTQYF. In nucleotides, the CDR3 is TGTGCCAGCAGTTCGATCCCCCTAGGGGGAAAAGGGGCAGATACGCAGTATTTT.

This clonotype occurred a few times. The rearrangement joins TRBV11-2 to TRBJ2-1, with 14 bases identical to TRBD2. V was pared by 1 base and J by 9 bases, with 8 bases of the junction left unmatched. Germline CDR1 reads SGHAT; CDR2 reads FQNNGV. The CDR3 runs 17 residues. The CDR3 DNA reads as TGTGCCAGCAGCTTAGTGGGGACTAGCGGGAGAGGAGGTGAGCAGTTCTTC. It translates to CASSLVGTSGRGGEQFF.

On this clonotype itself: A much larger clone lies a single base off, so this may be a read error. Since no conserved phenylalanine or tryptophan closes the CDR3, a read error is the likely cause. The CDR3 DNA reads as TGTGCCAGCCGGGACAACTCCTACAATGAGCAGTTCTTA. The encoded protein is CASRDNSYNEQFL. The chain combines TRBV6-2 or TRBV6-3 with TRBJ2-1; D possibly corresponds to TRBD1 (6 bases). This CDR3 contains 13 residues. Germline lookup yields CDR1 MNHEY and CDR2 SVGEGT. Trimming removed 8 bases from V and 0 bases from J, with 8 bases in between.

This clonotype was recorded at least ten times. This CDR3 is CASSLEQGYTEAFF. The CDR3 DNA follows: TGTGCCAGCAGCTTGGAACAGGGCTACACTGAAGCTTTCTTT. The genes are TRBV5-5 and TRBJ1-1; D perhaps matches TRBD1 (6 bases). There are 14 residues in the CDR3. Germline CDR1 reads SGHKS; CDR2 reads YYEKEE (reference sequence). The V gene lost 0 bases and the J gene lost 3 bases, with 9 bases spanning the gap. The variable domain in full, completed from reference TRBV5-5 and TRBJ1-1, reads DAGVTQSPTHLIKTRGQQVTLRCSPISGHKSVSWYQQVLGQGPQFIFQYYEKEERGRGNFPDRFSARQFPNYSSELNVNALLLGDSALYLCASSLEQGYTEAFFGQGTRLTVV.